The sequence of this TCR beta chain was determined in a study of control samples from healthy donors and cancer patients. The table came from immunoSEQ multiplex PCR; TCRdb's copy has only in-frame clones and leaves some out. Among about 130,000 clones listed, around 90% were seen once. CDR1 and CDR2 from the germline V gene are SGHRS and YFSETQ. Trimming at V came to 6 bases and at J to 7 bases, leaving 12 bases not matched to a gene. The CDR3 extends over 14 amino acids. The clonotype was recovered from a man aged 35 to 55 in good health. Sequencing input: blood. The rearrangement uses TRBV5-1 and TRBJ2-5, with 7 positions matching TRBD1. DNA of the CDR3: TGCGCCAGCACCGAGGGACAGACACAGGGGACCCAGTACTTC. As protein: CASTEGQTQGTQYF. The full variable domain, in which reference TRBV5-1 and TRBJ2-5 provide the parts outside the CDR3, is KAGVTQTPRYLIKTRGQQVTLSCSPISGHRSVSWYQQTPGQGLQFLFEYFSETQRNKGNFPGRFSGRQFSNSRSEMNVSTLELGDSALYLCASTEGQTQGTQYFGPGTRLLVL.